The following is a TCR beta chain sequence with its context. CDR1 and CDR2 from the germline V gene are LGHNA and YSLEER. The CDR3 is made up of 14 amino acids. V was clipped by 3 bases and J by 5 bases; unmatched bases: 5. TCR beta libraries were built with iRepertoire HTBI primers and Arm-PCR of CDR3 regions. TCRdb used MiXCR to reprocess the multiplex PCR reads, holding one entry per CDR3 protein. This table holds 350,000 to 500,000 distinct CDR3 sequences, about 16% found once. These data originate in a study of regulatory T cells in long-lasting Graves disease. The time point was: newly diagnosed GD, antithyroid drugs for less than 3 months. The TCR library was made from RNA extracted from PBMCs. The same data also went into a second study, on T cells in Graves' hyperthyroidism and ophthalmopathy. As reported in that work: If no ophthalmopathy progression occurred within 18 months, Graves' hyperthyroidism was stable.

This clonotype was obtained from a woman aged 25 to 45 with Graves disease. Sequenced material: peripheral blood mononuclear cells (PBMCs), taken at new diagnosis, from a patient treated with antithyroid drugs. The V and J genes are TRBV4-3 and TRBJ2-7, with 9 bases that match TRBD2. The CDR3 protein is CASSHGGRENEQYF. The CDR3 region has the DNA TGCGCCAGCAGCCACGGCGGGAGGGAAAACGAGCAGTACTTC.